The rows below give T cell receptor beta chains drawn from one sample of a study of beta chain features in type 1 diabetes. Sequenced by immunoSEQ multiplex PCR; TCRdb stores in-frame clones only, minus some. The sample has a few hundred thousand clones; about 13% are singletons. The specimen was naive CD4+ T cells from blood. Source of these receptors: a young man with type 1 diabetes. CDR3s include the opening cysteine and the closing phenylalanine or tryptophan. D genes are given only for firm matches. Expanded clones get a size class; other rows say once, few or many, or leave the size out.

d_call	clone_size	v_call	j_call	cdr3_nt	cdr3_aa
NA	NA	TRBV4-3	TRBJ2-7	TGCGCCAGCAGCCAAGATGGGGGAGGCACCTACGAGCAGTACTTC	CASSQDGGGTYEQYF
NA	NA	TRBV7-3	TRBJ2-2	TGTGCCAGCAGCTTCGGCACCGGGGAGCTGTTTTTT	CASSFGTGELFF
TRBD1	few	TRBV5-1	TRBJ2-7	TGCGCCAGCAGCTTGGGGGGGACAGGGGGCGATGAGCAGTACTTC	CASSLGGTGGDEQYF
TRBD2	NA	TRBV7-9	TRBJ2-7	TGTGCCAGCAGCCCCGGACTAGCGGGAGTGAGGGAGCAGTACTTC	CASSPGLAGVREQYF
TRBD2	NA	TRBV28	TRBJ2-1	TGTGCCAGCAGTTTAACTAGCGGGCGTGATGAGCAGTTCTTC	CASSLTSGRDEQFF
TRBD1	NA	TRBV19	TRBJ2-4	TGTGCCAGTAGTATCGGACAGGCCCCGAGAATAGCCAAAAACATTCAGTACTTC	CASSIGQAPRIAKNIQYF
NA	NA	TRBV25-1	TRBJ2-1	TGTGCCAGCAGTGAAGACTACTACAATGAGCAGTTCTTC	CASSEDYYNEQFF
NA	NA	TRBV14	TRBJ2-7	TGTGCCAGCAGCCAGTCTCCCAGGGCCGAGCAGTACTTC	CASSQSPRAEQYF
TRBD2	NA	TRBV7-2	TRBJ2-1	TGTGCCAGCAGCCTCGGGAGGATTGCCTACAATGAGCAGTTCTTC	CASSLGRIAYNEQFF
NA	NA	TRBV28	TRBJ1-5	TGTGCCAGCAGTTTACAGGGCCAGCCCCAGCATTTT	CASSLQGQPQHF
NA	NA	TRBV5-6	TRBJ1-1	TGTGCCAGCAGGCCGGACAGAAGCTTCTCCTCGGCTTTCTTT	CASRPDRSFSSAFF